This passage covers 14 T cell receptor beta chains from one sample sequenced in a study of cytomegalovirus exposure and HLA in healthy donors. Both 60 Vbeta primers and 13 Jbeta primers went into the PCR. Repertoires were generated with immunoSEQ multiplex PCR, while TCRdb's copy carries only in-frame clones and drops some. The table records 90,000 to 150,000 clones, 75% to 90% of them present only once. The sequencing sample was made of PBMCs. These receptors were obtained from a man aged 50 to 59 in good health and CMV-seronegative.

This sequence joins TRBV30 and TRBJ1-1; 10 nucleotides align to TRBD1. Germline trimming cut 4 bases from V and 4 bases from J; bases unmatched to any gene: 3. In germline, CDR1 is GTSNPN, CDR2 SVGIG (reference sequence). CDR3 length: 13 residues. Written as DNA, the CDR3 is TGTGCCTGGACTCGGACAGGGGGCACTGAAGCTTTCTTT. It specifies CAWTRTGGTEAFF.

The CDR3 DNA follows: TGTGCCAGGCCCGGCGGCAGGGCGAGAGGAGCTTTCTTT. It yields the protein CARPGGRARGAFF. The V call is TRBV19, the J call TRBJ1-1; a weak D match, TRBD1 (5 bases). The germline V gene has CDR1 LNHDA and CDR2 SQIVND (reference sequence). The V end lost 9 bases, the J end lost 10 bases, and 21 bases lay between the germline ends. The CDR3 is made up of 13 amino acids. Supplemented by reference TRBV19 and TRBJ1-1, the full variable domain reads DGGITQSPKYLFRKEGQNVTLSCEQNLNHDAMYWYRQDPGQGLRLIYYSQIVNDFQKGDIAEGYSVSREKKESFPLTVTSAQKNPTAFYLCARPGGRARGAFFGQGTRLTVV.

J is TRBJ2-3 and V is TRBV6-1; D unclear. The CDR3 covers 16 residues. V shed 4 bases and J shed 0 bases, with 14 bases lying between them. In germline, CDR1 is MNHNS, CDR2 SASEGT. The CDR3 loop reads CASSAELTASTDTQYF. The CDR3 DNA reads TGTGCCAGCAGTGCAGAACTGACTGCTAGCACAGATACGCAGTATTTT.

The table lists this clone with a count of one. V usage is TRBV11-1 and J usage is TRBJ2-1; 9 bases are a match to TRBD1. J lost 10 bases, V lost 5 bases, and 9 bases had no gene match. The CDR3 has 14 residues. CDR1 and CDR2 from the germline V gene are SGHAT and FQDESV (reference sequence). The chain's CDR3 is CASSINTGGNEQFF. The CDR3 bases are TGTGCCAGCAGCATTAACACAGGGGGCAACGAGCAGTTCTTC.

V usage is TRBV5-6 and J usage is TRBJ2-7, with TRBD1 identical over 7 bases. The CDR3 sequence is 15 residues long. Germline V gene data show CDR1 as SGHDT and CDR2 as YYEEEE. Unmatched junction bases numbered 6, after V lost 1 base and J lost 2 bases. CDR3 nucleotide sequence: TGTGCCAGCAGCTTGCCCAGGGGGATCACCTACGAGCAGTACTTC. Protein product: CASSLPRGITYEQYF.

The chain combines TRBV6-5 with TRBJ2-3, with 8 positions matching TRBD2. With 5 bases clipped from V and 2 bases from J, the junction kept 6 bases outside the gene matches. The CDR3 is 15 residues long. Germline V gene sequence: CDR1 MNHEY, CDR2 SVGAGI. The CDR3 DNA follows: TGTGCCAGCAGTAAATTAGCGGGGAACACAGATACGCAGTATTTT. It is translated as CASSKLAGNTDTQYF.

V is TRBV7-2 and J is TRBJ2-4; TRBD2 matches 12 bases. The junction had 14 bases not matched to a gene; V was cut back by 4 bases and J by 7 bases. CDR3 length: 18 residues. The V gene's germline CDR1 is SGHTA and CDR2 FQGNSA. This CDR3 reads CASSSPGLAGGRPNIQYF. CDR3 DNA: TGTGCCAGCAGCTCGCCTGGTCTAGCGGGGGGGCGACCGAACATTCAGTACTTC.

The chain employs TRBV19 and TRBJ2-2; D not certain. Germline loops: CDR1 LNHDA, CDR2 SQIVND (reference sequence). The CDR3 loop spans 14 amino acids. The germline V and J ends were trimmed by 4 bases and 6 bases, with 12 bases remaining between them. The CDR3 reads CASSTTGSAGELFF. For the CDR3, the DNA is TGTGCCAGTAGTACGACGGGTTCAGCCGGGGAGCTGTTTTTT.

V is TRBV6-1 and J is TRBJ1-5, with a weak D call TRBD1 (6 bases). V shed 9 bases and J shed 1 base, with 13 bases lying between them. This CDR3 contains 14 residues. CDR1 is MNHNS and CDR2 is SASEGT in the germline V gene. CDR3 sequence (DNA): TGTGCCAGTCGACAGGTAGGGAGCAATCAGCCCCAGCATTTT. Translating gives CASRQVGSNQPQHF.

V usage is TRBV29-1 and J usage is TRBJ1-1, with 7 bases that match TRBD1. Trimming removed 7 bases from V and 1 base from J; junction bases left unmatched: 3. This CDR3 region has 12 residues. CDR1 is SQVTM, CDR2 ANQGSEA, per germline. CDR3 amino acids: CSAAGGNTEAFF. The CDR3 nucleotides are TGCAGCGCTGCAGGGGGGAACACTGAAGCTTTCTTT.

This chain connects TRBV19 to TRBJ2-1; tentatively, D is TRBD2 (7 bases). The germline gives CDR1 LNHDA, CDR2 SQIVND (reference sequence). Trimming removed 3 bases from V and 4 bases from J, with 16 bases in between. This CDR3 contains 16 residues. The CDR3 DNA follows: TGTGCCAGTAGTATGGGGGGGATACAGGGATACAATGAGCAGTTCTTC. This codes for CASSMGGIQGYNEQFF.

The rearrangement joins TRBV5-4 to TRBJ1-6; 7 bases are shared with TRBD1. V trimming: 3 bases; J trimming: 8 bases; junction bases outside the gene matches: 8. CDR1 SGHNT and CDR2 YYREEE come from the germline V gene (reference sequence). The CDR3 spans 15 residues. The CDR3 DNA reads TGTGCCAGCAGCTCCCAAACAGGGGAGCATTCACCCCTCCACTTT. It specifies CASSSQTGEHSPLHF. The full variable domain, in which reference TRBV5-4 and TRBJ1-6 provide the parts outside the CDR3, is ETGVTQSPTHLIKTRGQQVTLRCSSQSGHNTVSWYQQALGQGPQFIFQYYREEENGRGNFPPRFSGLQFPNYSSELNVNALELDDSALYLCASSSQTGEHSPLHFGNGTRLTVT.

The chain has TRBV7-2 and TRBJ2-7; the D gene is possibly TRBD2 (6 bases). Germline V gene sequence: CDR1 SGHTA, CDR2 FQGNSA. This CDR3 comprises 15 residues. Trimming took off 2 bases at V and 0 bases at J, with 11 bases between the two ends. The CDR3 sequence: CASSLYFGSSYEQYF. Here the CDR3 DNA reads TGTGCCAGCAGCTTATATTTCGGGAGCTCCTACGAGCAGTACTTC.

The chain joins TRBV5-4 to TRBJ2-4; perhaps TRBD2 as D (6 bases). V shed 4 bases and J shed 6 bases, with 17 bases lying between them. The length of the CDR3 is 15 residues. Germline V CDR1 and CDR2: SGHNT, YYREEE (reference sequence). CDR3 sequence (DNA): TGTGCCAGCAGCCCTGGGGGGTACAACGGAAACATTCAGTACTTC. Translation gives CASSPGGYNGNIQYF.